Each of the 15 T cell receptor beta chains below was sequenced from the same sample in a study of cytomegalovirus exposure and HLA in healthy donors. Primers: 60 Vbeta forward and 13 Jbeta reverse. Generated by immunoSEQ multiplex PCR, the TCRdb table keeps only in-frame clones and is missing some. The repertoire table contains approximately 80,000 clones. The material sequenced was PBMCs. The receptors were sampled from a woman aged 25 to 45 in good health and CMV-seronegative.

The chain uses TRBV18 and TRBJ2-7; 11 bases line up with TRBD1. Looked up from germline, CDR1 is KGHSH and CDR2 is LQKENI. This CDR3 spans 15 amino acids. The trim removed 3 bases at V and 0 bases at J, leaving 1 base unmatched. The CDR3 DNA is TGTGCCAGCTCACCGGGACAGGGGGTCTCCTACGAGCAGTACTTC. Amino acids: CASSPGQGVSYEQYF.

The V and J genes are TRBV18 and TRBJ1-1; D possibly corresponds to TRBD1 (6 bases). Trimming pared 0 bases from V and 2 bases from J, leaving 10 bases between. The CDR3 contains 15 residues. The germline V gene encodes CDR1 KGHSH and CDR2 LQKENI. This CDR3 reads CASSPPTGVNTEAFF. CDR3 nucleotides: TGTGCCAGCTCACCACCGACAGGAGTCAACACTGAAGCTTTCTTT.

The CDR3 is CASSYGAGVENQPQHF. The CDR3 DNA is TGTGCCAGCAGTTACGGGGCAGGGGTCGAAAATCAGCCCCAGCATTTT. The J gene is TRBJ1-5, the V gene TRBV6-6, with D possibly TRBD1 on 6 matching bases. CDR1 and CDR2 (germline): MNHNY, SVGAGI (reference sequence). The V end was cut by 2 bases, the J end by 4 bases, with 15 bases between. The CDR3 loop spans 16 amino acids.

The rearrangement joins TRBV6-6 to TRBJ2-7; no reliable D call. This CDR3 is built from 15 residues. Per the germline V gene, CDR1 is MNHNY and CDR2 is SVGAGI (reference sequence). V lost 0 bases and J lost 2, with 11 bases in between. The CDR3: CASSYSLAATYEQYF. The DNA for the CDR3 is TGTGCCAGCAGTTACTCGCTGGCGGCCACCTACGAGCAGTACTTC.

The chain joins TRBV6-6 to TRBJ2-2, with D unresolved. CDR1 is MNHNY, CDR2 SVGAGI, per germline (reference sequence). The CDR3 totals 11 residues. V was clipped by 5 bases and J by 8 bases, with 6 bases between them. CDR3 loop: CASSKSGELFF. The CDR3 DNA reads TGTGCCAGCAGTAAATCAGGGGAGCTGTTTTTT.

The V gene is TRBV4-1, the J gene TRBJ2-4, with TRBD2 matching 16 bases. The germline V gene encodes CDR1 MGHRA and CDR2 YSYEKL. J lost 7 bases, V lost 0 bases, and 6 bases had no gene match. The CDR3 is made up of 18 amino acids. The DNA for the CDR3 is TGCGCCAGCAGCCAAGAGGGACCGGGACTAGCGGGGGGGAACATTCAGTACTTC. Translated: CASSQEGPGLAGGNIQYF.

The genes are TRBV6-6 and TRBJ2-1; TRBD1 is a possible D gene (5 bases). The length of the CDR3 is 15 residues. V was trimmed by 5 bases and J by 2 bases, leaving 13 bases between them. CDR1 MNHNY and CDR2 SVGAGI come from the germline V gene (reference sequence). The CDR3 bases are TGTGCCAGCAGTAAAATAGGGGTAACCTACAATGAGCAGTTCTTC. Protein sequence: CASSKIGVTYNEQFF.

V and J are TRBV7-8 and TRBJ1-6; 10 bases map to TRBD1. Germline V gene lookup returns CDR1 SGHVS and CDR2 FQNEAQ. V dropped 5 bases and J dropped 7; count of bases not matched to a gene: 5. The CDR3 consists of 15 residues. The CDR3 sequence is CASSGGQGRNSPLHF. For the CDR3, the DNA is TGTGCCAGCAGCGGGGGACAGGGGCGGAATTCACCCCTCCACTTT.

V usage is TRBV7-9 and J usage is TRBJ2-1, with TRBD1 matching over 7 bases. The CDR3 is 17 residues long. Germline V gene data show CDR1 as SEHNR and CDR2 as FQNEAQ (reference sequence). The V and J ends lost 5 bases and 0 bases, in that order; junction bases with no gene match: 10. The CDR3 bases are TGTGCCAGCAGCCTGACCGGGACAGAGTACTCCTACAATGAGCAGTTCTTC. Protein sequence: CASSLTGTEYSYNEQFF.

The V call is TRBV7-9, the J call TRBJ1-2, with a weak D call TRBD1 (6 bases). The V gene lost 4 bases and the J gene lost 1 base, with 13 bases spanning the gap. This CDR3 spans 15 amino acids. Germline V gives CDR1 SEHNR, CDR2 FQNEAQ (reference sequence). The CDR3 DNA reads TGTGCCAGCAGCTCAACAGGGACGGTTAACTATGGCTACACCTTC. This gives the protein CASSSTGTVNYGYTF.

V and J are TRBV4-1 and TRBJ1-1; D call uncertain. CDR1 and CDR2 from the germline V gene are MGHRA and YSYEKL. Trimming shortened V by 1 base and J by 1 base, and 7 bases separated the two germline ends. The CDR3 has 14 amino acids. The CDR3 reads CASSQGRGNTEAFF. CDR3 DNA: TGCGCCAGCAGCCAAGGCCGAGGGAACACTGAAGCTTTCTTT.

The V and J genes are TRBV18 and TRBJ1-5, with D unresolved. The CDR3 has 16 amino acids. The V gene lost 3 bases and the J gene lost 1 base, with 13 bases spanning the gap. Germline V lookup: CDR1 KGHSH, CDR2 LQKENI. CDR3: CASSPGQAGSNQPQHF. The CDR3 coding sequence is TGTGCCAGCTCACCCGGGCAGGCGGGGAGCAATCAGCCCCAGCATTTT.

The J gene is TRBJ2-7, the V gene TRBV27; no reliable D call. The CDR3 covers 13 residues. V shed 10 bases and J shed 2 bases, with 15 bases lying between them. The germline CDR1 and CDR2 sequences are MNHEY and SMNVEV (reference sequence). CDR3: CATRSLLTYEQYF. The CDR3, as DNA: TGTGCCACCCGAAGTCTATTAACCTACGAGCAGTACTTC.

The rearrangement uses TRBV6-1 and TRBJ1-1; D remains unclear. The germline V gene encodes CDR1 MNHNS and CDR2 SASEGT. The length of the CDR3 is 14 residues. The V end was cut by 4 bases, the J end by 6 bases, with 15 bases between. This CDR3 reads CASSGREGPAEAFF. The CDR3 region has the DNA TGTGCCAGCAGTGGCCGGGAGGGCCCCGCTGAAGCTTTCTTT.

The CDR3 DNA follows: TGCAGCGTACTCGGGGAAATCACCGCCTACGAGCAGTACTTC. It is translated as CSVLGEITAYEQYF. The chain has TRBV29-1 and TRBJ2-7, with D tentatively TRBD2 (5 bases). This CDR3 is built from 14 residues. V lost 6 bases and J 2 bases, leaving 17 bases between the germline ends. Per germline, CDR1 SQVTM and CDR2 ANQGSEA.